This T cell receptor (beta chain) was captured in a study of T cell responses to AZD1222 COVID-19 vaccine. General study results and limits: Donor demographics were predominantly white British with a female majority; clonal diversity may be underestimated. With two AZD1222 doses given, Spike-specific TCR breadth and depth both rose. All repertoire sampling was performed exclusively after the peak T cell response.

As regards this clone: What it binds is unknown.

Germline lookup yields CDR1 MDHEN and CDR2 SYDVKM. This CDR3 has 12 residues. With 6 bases removed from V and 8 bases from J, the gap between germline ends came to 10 bases. Data came from immunoSEQ multiplex PCR; TCRdb stores just in-frame clones and leaves some out. Of fewer than 90,000 clones detected, about 88% appear once; the ten largest clones hold 6.9%. The chain uses TRBV28 and TRBJ1-4; possibly TRBD1 for D (5 bases). The receptor was isolated from an adult who received the AZD1222 COVID-19 vaccine. The source material was peripheral blood, sampled 28 days after the second AZD1222 dose. Here the CDR3 reads CASRGGQEKLFF. In DNA form, the CDR3 reads TGTGCCAGCAGGGGAGGACAAGAAAAACTGTTTTTT.